Listed below are T cell receptor beta chains from one sample, sequenced in a study of Graves' ophthalmopathy and Graves' hyperthyroidism. TCRdb recomputed calls from the multiplex PCR reads with MiXCR, one row per CDR3 protein. The data show over a million distinct CDR3 sequences, less than 45% seen once. The sequenced material came from peripheral blood or thyroid tissue (not recorded which). The receptors here all came from an adult man with Graves' hyperthyroidism. Each CDR3 is given with its conserved first and last residue. D genes are given only for firm matches. Clone size is stated in some rows and not others, as once, few, many or a class when expanded.

>TRBV5-1|TRBD2|TRBJ2-7|.
CASSRGSGRVYEQYF
TGCGCCAGCAGCCGCGGGAGCGGGAGGGTCTACGAGCAGTACTTC
>TRBV20-1|TRBD2|TRBJ2-7|many
CSADTTSGRRDEQYF
TGCAGTGCTGACACGACTAGCGGGAGACGCGACGAGCAGTACTTC
>TRBV5-1|.|TRBJ1-1|few
CASSPDGRGDTEAFF
TGCGCCAGCAGCCCGGACGGGAGGGGGGACACTGAAGCTTTCTTT
>TRBV6-5|TRBD1|TRBJ2-5|few
CASSYAGQEYQETQYF
TGTGCCAGCAGTTACGCGGGACAGGAGTACCAAGAGACCCAGTACTTC
>TRBV7-3|.|TRBJ2-1|once
CASSNQGDEQFF
TGTGCCAGCAGCAACCAGGGCGATGAGCAGTTCTTC
>TRBV4-1|.|TRBJ1-5|many
CASSQADQPQHF
TGCGCCAGCAGCCAAGCGGATCAGCCCCAGCATTTT
>TRBV5-4|.|TRBJ1-1|few
CASSPGGGRSTEAFF
TGTGCCAGCAGCCCCGGGGGGGGGAGGAGCACTGAAGCTTTCTTT
>TRBV19|TRBD1|TRBJ2-1|.
CATEGAQQFF
TGTGCCACCGAGGGGGCACAACAGTTCTTC
>TRBV20-1|TRBD1|TRBJ1-6|many
CSAPSGTGNSPLHF
TGCAGTGCCCCATCGGGGACAGGGAACTCACCCCTCCACTTT
>TRBV29-1|TRBD1|TRBJ2-7|many
CSVVGDRESSYEQYF
TGCAGCGTTGTCGGGGACAGGGAAAGCTCCTACGAGCAGTACTTC
>TRBV24-1|TRBD1|TRBJ2-7|few
CATSGQGYEQYF
TGTGCCACCTCGGGACAGGGTTACGAGCAGTACTTC
>TRBV13|.|TRBJ2-7|.
CASSLAGSPDEQYF
TGTGCCAGCAGCTTAGCGGGATCGCCTGACGAGCAGTACTTC
>TRBV6-5|.|TRBJ1-5|many
CACQAGINQPQHF
TGTGCCTGCCAAGCGGGGATCAATCAGCCCCAGCATTTT
>TRBV2|TRBD1|TRBJ2-5|.
CASYPERGRETQYF
TGTGCCAGTTACCCGGAGAGGGGGCGAGAGACCCAGTACTTC
>TRBV7-2|.|TRBJ1-1|many
CSSSGDFTNTEAFF
TGTTCCAGCAGCGGTGATTTTACGAACACTGAAGCTTTCTTT
>TRBV5-6|.|TRBJ1-2|many
CASSRRWPLRNYGYTF
TGTGCCAGCAGCCGGAGGTGGCCCCTAAGGAACTATGGCTACACCTTC
>TRBV7-9|TRBD1|TRBJ1-2|few
CASSSADRAGGYTF
TGTGCCAGCAGCTCAGCCGACAGGGCGGGTGGCTACACCTTC
>TRBV5-5|TRBD1|TRBJ1-4|.
CASSLSTGGGEKLFF
TGTGCCAGCAGCTTGTCCACAGGGGGCGGTGAAAAACTGTTTTTT
>TRBV5-1|.|TRBJ2-7|few
CASSFKAGESYEQYF
TGCGCCAGCAGCTTTAAGGCAGGGGAGTCCTACGAGCAGTACTTC
>TRBV5-1|TRBD1|TRBJ2-7|many
CASSLGQGEGEQYF
TGTGCCAGCAGCCTCGGACAGGGCGAAGGCGAGCAGTACTTC
>TRBV29-1|.|TRBJ1-5|many
CSVPGTDSNQPQHF
TGCAGCGTTCCCGGGACGGATAGCAATCAGCCCCAGCATTTT
>TRBV7-2|TRBD1|TRBJ1-3|many
CASSLWTGGGNTIYF
TGTGCCAGCAGCTTGTGGACAGGGGGTGGAAACACCATATATTTT